This is a list of T cell receptor beta chains from one sample in a study of blood T cell repertoires in COVID-19. Measured with immunoSEQ multiplex PCR; TCRdb has only the in-frame clones, and not every one. The sample yields over 150,000 clones, around 87% seen once. Sequencing input: peripheral blood. Receptor source: a man aged 35-49 years with active or convalescent COVID-19. Each CDR3 is given with its conserved first and last residue. The order of the fields is J gene, clone size, D gene, V gene, CDR3 DNA, CDR3 protein. A D gene is named only where the DNA matches it firmly. The size field is filled for only some rows; it gives once, few, many or a size class.

j_call: TRBJ2-1; clone_size: -; d_call: -; v_call: TRBV5-1; cdr3_nt: TGCGCCAGCAGCTTGGGCGGGCCACTCGGGAATGAGCAGTTCTTC; cdr3_aa: CASSLGGPLGNEQFF
j_call: TRBJ2-7; clone_size: -; d_call: -; v_call: TRBV2; cdr3_nt: TGTGCCAGCACGATAGCGCAGGACGAGCAGTACTTC; cdr3_aa: CASTIAQDEQYF
j_call: TRBJ2-7; clone_size: -; d_call: -; v_call: TRBV19; cdr3_nt: TGTGCCAGTAGTATCGGGAACTCATTTTCCTACGAGCAGTACTTC; cdr3_aa: CASSIGNSFSYEQYF
j_call: TRBJ1-6; clone_size: many; d_call: -; v_call: TRBV21-1; cdr3_nt: TGTGCCAGCAGCAAAAAAGGTGGGACAGTCTCCTATAATTCACCCCTCCACTTT; cdr3_aa: CASSKKGGTVSYNSPLHF
j_call: TRBJ1-5; clone_size: few; d_call: TRBD1; v_call: TRBV27; cdr3_nt: TGTGCCAGCAGTCTATTACAGGGGTATCAGCCCCAGCATTTT; cdr3_aa: CASSLLQGYQPQHF
j_call: TRBJ1-2; clone_size: -; d_call: TRBD1; v_call: TRBV28; cdr3_nt: TGTGCCAGCACCCCAGGGGGGCCCAACTATGGCTACACCTTC; cdr3_aa: CASTPGGPNYGYTF
j_call: TRBJ1-2; clone_size: -; d_call: TRBD1; v_call: TRBV5-4; cdr3_nt: TGTGCCAGCAGCCGCGAATCAGGCAGGGGGCGTGGCTACACCTTC; cdr3_aa: CASSRESGRGRGYTF
j_call: TRBJ2-5; clone_size: -; d_call: TRBD1; v_call: TRBV27; cdr3_nt: TGTGCCAGCAGCAAAGGACAGGGTGGGGAGACCCAGTACTTC; cdr3_aa: CASSKGQGGETQYF
j_call: TRBJ2-7; clone_size: -; d_call: -; v_call: TRBV7-9; cdr3_nt: TGTGCCAGCAGCTTAGAGCGGGAGCAGTACTTC; cdr3_aa: CASSLEREQYF
j_call: TRBJ2-7; clone_size: -; d_call: -; v_call: TRBV30; cdr3_nt: TGTGCCTGGACCCTCTCCCGCTACGAGCAGTACTTC; cdr3_aa: CAWTLSRYEQYF
j_call: TRBJ1-5; clone_size: few; d_call: -; v_call: TRBV7-9; cdr3_nt: TGTGCCAGCAGCTACCTCGGAGATCAGCCCCAGCATTTT; cdr3_aa: CASSYLGDQPQHF
j_call: TRBJ1-5; clone_size: -; d_call: -; v_call: TRBV11-3; cdr3_nt: TGTGCCAGCAGCCTTACAGGGCATAGCAATCAGCCCCAGCATTTT; cdr3_aa: CASSLTGHSNQPQHF
j_call: TRBJ1-5; clone_size: -; d_call: -; v_call: TRBV6-1; cdr3_nt: TGTGCCAGCAGTGAAGGATCCGGTTATAGCAATCAGCCCCAGCATTTT; cdr3_aa: CASSEGSGYSNQPQHF
j_call: TRBJ1-1; clone_size: -; d_call: -; v_call: TRBV7-9; cdr3_nt: TGTGCCAGCAGCTTAGGGGGCGCTGAAGCTTTCTTT; cdr3_aa: CASSLGGAEAFF
j_call: TRBJ2-2; clone_size: few; d_call: -; v_call: TRBV28; cdr3_nt: TGTGCCAGCAGTTCGTTCAGGGGCGAGCCGAACACCGGGGAGCTGTTTTTT; cdr3_aa: CASSSFRGEPNTGELFF
j_call: TRBJ1-1; clone_size: once; d_call: -; v_call: TRBV28; cdr3_nt: TGTGCCAGCAGGAAACGTGAAGGGGGTAGGGTTGAAGCTTTCTTT; cdr3_aa: CASRKREGGRVEAFF
j_call: TRBJ2-5; clone_size: -; d_call: -; v_call: TRBV27; cdr3_nt: TGTGCCTCACATGGCGCCGGGGAGACCCAGTACTTC; cdr3_aa: CASHGAGETQYF
j_call: TRBJ2-1; clone_size: -; d_call: TRBD2; v_call: TRBV4-2; cdr3_nt: TGTGCCAGCAGCGACCTATCGGGGGGTGAGCAGTTCTTC; cdr3_aa: CASSDLSGGEQFF
j_call: TRBJ2-7; clone_size: -; d_call: -; v_call: TRBV30; cdr3_nt: TGTGCCTGGAGCTCTGAGGCCTCCTACGAGCAGTACTTC; cdr3_aa: CAWSSEASYEQYF
j_call: TRBJ2-7; clone_size: once; d_call: -; v_call: TRBV12-3/TRBV12-4; cdr3_nt: TGTGCCAGCAGTTTTGCGCGGGAGCAGTACTTC; cdr3_aa: CASSFAREQYF
j_call: TRBJ2-2; clone_size: -; d_call: -; v_call: TRBV5-6; cdr3_nt: TGTGCCAGCAGCTGGGACGGGACTCCTGATAGCGGGGAGCTGTTTTTT; cdr3_aa: CASSWDGTPDSGELFF
j_call: TRBJ1-3; clone_size: -; d_call: -; v_call: TRBV1; cdr3_nt: TGCACCAGCAGCCACGGGACAGGGGCCTCTGGAAACACCATATATTTT; cdr3_aa: CTSSHGTGASGNTIYF
j_call: TRBJ1-5; clone_size: few; d_call: TRBD1; v_call: TRBV4-2; cdr3_nt: TGTGCCAGCAGCCAGGGACAGGGGGACCAGCCCCAGCATTTT; cdr3_aa: CASSQGQGDQPQHF
j_call: TRBJ2-2; clone_size: -; d_call: TRBD2; v_call: TRBV7-8; cdr3_nt: TGTGCCAGCAGCCGGAGCGGGGGGGCGGCCGGGGAGCTGTTTTTT; cdr3_aa: CASSRSGGAAGELFF
j_call: TRBJ1-2; clone_size: -; d_call: TRBD1; v_call: TRBV5-1; cdr3_nt: TGCGCCAGCAGCTTGGGCGGGACAGGGAATGGCTACACCTTC; cdr3_aa: CASSLGGTGNGYTF
j_call: TRBJ2-7; clone_size: -; d_call: TRBD1; v_call: TRBV3-1/TRBV3-2; cdr3_nt: TGTGCCAGCAGAGAGGGGGCAAGTCAGGAGCAGTACTTC; cdr3_aa: CASREGASQEQYF
j_call: TRBJ1-1; clone_size: -; d_call: -; v_call: TRBV15; cdr3_nt: TGTGCCACCAGCAGAGGACAGAACACTGAAGCTTTCTTT; cdr3_aa: CATSRGQNTEAFF
j_call: TRBJ2-7; clone_size: -; d_call: TRBD1; v_call: TRBV28; cdr3_nt: TGTGCCAGCAGTCCCCGAGGGACAGCCCCCGACTACGAGCAGTACTTC; cdr3_aa: CASSPRGTAPDYEQYF
j_call: TRBJ2-7; clone_size: once; d_call: -; v_call: TRBV19; cdr3_nt: TGTGCCAGTAGTATCTCGACAGGCGGGGGCGAGCAGTACTTC; cdr3_aa: CASSISTGGGEQYF
j_call: TRBJ1-2; clone_size: -; d_call: TRBD1; v_call: TRBV7-9; cdr3_nt: TGTGCCAGCAGCTTGAGTCAGGGGGCAGGGCAAGATGGCTACACCTTC; cdr3_aa: CASSLSQGAGQDGYTF
j_call: TRBJ2-3; clone_size: -; d_call: -; v_call: TRBV9; cdr3_nt: TGTGCCAGCAGCGTGGGGGCCGAGTACCCAGATACGCAGTATTTT; cdr3_aa: CASSVGAEYPDTQYF
j_call: TRBJ2-7; clone_size: -; d_call: -; v_call: TRBV4-1; cdr3_nt: TGCGCCAGCAGCCAAGAATTGTGGGGAGGCTACGAGCAGTACTTC; cdr3_aa: CASSQELWGGYEQYF
j_call: TRBJ1-1; clone_size: once; d_call: -; v_call: TRBV3-1/TRBV3-2; cdr3_nt: TGTGCCAGCAGCCATGACACGCTGAACACTGAAGCTTTCTTT; cdr3_aa: CASSHDTLNTEAFF
j_call: TRBJ2-1; clone_size: once; d_call: TRBD2; v_call: TRBV6-2/TRBV6-3; cdr3_nt: TGTGCCAGCAGCCTCCTAGCGGGGAGCTACAATGAGCAGTTCTTC; cdr3_aa: CASSLLAGSYNEQFF
j_call: TRBJ1-2; clone_size: -; d_call: -; v_call: TRBV7-2; cdr3_nt: TGTGCCAGCAGCCCACTTTTCTATGGCTACACCTTC; cdr3_aa: CASSPLFYGYTF
j_call: TRBJ2-1; clone_size: -; d_call: -; v_call: TRBV4-1; cdr3_nt: TGCGCCAGCAGCCAAAGACTAGTCCCCAATGGTGAGCAGTTCTTC; cdr3_aa: CASSQRLVPNGEQFF
j_call: TRBJ2-5; clone_size: -; d_call: -; v_call: TRBV7-8; cdr3_nt: TGTGCCAGCAGCTTAGGCAGGCAGGAGACCCAGTACTTC; cdr3_aa: CASSLGRQETQYF
j_call: TRBJ2-3; clone_size: -; d_call: TRBD1; v_call: TRBV7-3; cdr3_nt: TGTGCCAGCAGCTCCCGGGACAGGGAGGGAGATACGCAGTATTTT; cdr3_aa: CASSSRDREGDTQYF
j_call: TRBJ1-5; clone_size: -; d_call: -; v_call: TRBV5-8; cdr3_nt: TGTGCCAGCAGCTTGGAAGGGAGGAATCAGCCCCAGCATTTT; cdr3_aa: CASSLEGRNQPQHF
j_call: TRBJ1-2; clone_size: -; d_call: TRBD1; v_call: TRBV5-6; cdr3_nt: TGTGCCAGCAGCCCCGACAGGGGCTATGGCTACACCTTC; cdr3_aa: CASSPDRGYGYTF
j_call: TRBJ1-1; clone_size: -; d_call: -; v_call: TRBV12-3/TRBV12-4; cdr3_nt: TGTGCCAGCTCGATACAGGAGAACACTGAAGCTTTCTTT; cdr3_aa: CASSIQENTEAFF
j_call: TRBJ1-2; clone_size: once; d_call: -; v_call: TRBV5-1; cdr3_nt: TGCGCCAGCAGCTTGGCCGGGTATGGCTACACCTTC; cdr3_aa: CASSLAGYGYTF
j_call: TRBJ1-2; clone_size: -; d_call: -; v_call: TRBV19; cdr3_nt: TGTGCCAGTCGCGAGGAGACAGGCTATGGCTACACCTTC; cdr3_aa: CASREETGYGYTF
j_call: TRBJ2-5; clone_size: -; d_call: -; v_call: TRBV4-2; cdr3_nt: TGTGCCAGCAGCCAAGGCCCCGCGGACCAAGAGACCCAGTACTTC; cdr3_aa: CASSQGPADQETQYF
j_call: TRBJ1-1; clone_size: -; d_call: -; v_call: TRBV5-6; cdr3_nt: TGTGCCAGCAGCTTGTGGAGGGGTGGCACTGAAGCTTTCTTT; cdr3_aa: CASSLWRGGTEAFF
j_call: TRBJ1-6; clone_size: -; d_call: TRBD1; v_call: TRBV3-1/TRBV3-2; cdr3_nt: TGTGCCAGCAGCCAAGTACAGGGGTCACCCCTCCACTTT; cdr3_aa: CASSQVQGSPLHF
j_call: TRBJ2-7; clone_size: -; d_call: -; v_call: TRBV7-2; cdr3_nt: TGTGCCAGCCGGGGGTCCTCCTACGAGCAGTACTTC; cdr3_aa: CASRGSSYEQYF
j_call: TRBJ1-4; clone_size: few; d_call: -; v_call: TRBV6-1; cdr3_nt: TGTGCCAGCAGTGAAGCGGTTGGTAGTCTCGTGGAAAAACTGTTTTTT; cdr3_aa: CASSEAVGSLVEKLFF
j_call: TRBJ1-5; clone_size: few; d_call: TRBD1; v_call: TRBV9; cdr3_nt: TGTGCCAGCAGCGTGGGACAGCTCTATCAGCCCCAGCATTTT; cdr3_aa: CASSVGQLYQPQHF
j_call: TRBJ2-3; clone_size: -; d_call: TRBD2; v_call: TRBV11-3; cdr3_nt: TGTGCCAGCAGCTTAAAAGCGGGGGGGCCCACAGATACGCAGTATTTT; cdr3_aa: CASSLKAGGPTDTQYF
j_call: TRBJ1-2; clone_size: -; d_call: TRBD1; v_call: TRBV18; cdr3_nt: TGTGCCAGCCATGACAGGGGGCGGCTTAAGTACACCTTC; cdr3_aa: CASHDRGRLKYTF
j_call: TRBJ1-1; clone_size: -; d_call: TRBD1; v_call: TRBV25-1; cdr3_nt: TGTGCCAGCAGTGAATCCGGGACAGGCCACACTGAAGCTTTCTTT; cdr3_aa: CASSESGTGHTEAFF
j_call: TRBJ2-7; clone_size: -; d_call: -; v_call: TRBV2; cdr3_nt: TGTGCCAGCAGGAGAGGGGGAGACGAGCAGTACTTC; cdr3_aa: CASRRGGDEQYF
j_call: TRBJ1-1; clone_size: -; d_call: TRBD1; v_call: TRBV7-9; cdr3_nt: TGTGCCAGCAGCTTTGCGGACAGGGATGAAGCTTTCTTT; cdr3_aa: CASSFADRDEAFF
j_call: TRBJ1-1; clone_size: few; d_call: TRBD1; v_call: TRBV5-6; cdr3_nt: TGTGCCAGCAGCTTCAACAGGGGTGGGACTGAAGCTTTCTTT; cdr3_aa: CASSFNRGGTEAFF